The 18 T cell receptor beta chains listed next were all sequenced from one sample in a study of graft-versus-host responses after intestinal transplantation. Their antigens remain unidentified. Clones were sequenced by immunoSEQ multiplex PCR, and TCRdb holds only the in-frame ones, with some missing. The data contain approximately 70,000 clones, roughly 90% of them seen just once; the ten biggest clones take up approximately 2.7%. Sequenced material: unstimulated CD8+ T cells sorted from spleen or lymph node cells, taken before intestinal transplant. These receptors originate from a human donor who received an intestinal transplant.

The chain combines TRBV5-1 with TRBJ2-5; 8 bases agree with TRBD2. Germline CDR1 and CDR2: SGHRS and YFSETQ. V gave up 2 bases and J gave up 4 bases; unmatched junction bases: 13. The CDR3 runs to 17 residues. The chain's CDR3 is CASSFSVGGRMGETQYF. CDR3 nucleotides: TGCGCCAGCAGCTTTAGCGTCGGCGGGAGGATGGGAGAGACCCAGTACTTC.

This chain joins TRBV10-3 and TRBJ2-1; 11 nucleotides line up with TRBD2. The CDR3 extends over 19 amino acids. The V gene's germline CDR1 is ENHRY and CDR2 SYGVKD. Trimming cost V 5 bases and J 6 bases; bases outside gene matches: 18. The CDR3 loop is CAISNPWLAGGPRGNEQFF. The CDR3 bases are TGTGCCATCAGTAATCCGTGGCTAGCGGGGGGCCCAAGGGGCAATGAGCAGTTCTTC.

This clone was observed a single time. The chain recombines TRBV28 with TRBJ2-5; 9 bases agree with TRBD1. CDR1 is MDHEN, CDR2 SYDVKM, per germline. Trimming cost V 6 bases and J 5 bases; bases outside gene matches: 10. This CDR3 has 15 amino acids. CDR3 in amino acids: CASRPSYRGRETQYF. In DNA form, the CDR3 reads TGTGCCAGCAGGCCATCTTACAGGGGGCGGGAGACCCAGTACTTC.

The chain has TRBV28 and TRBJ2-5; 10 positions agree with TRBD2. Germline loops: CDR1 MDHEN, CDR2 SYDVKM. The CDR3 totals 15 residues. The junction had 8 bases not matched to a gene; V was cut back by 5 bases and J by 5 bases. CDR3 DNA sequence: TGTGCCAGCAGTACATCAGCGGGGGGGCGTGAGACCCAGTACTTC. The encoded protein is CASSTSAGGRETQYF.

The chain links TRBV28 to TRBJ2-7, with 10 bases fitting TRBD1. V lost 2 bases to trimming and J lost 3 bases; unmatched junction nucleotides: 10. Germline V gene data show CDR1 as MDHEN and CDR2 as SYDVKM. CDR3 size: 17 residues. This CDR3 is CASSLGGDRGGLYEQYF. Written as DNA, the CDR3 is TGTGCCAGCAGTTTAGGGGGGGACAGGGGAGGGCTCTACGAGCAGTACTTC.

In this sample, this clone turned up a few times. This sequence joins TRBV27 and TRBJ1-2, with D possibly being TRBD1 (6 bases). The CDR3 has 15 amino acids. Germline V CDR1 and CDR2: MNHEY, SMNVEV (reference sequence). Trimming left V 5 bases short and J 6 bases short, with 19 bases between. CDR3 nucleotides: TGTGCCAGCAGTGACCCCGACCTAAGGGGGAATGGCTACACCTTC. Its protein is CASSDPDLRGNGYTF.

V and J are TRBV21-1 and TRBJ2-1; the table's D call, TRBD2, was not checked against the DNA. TRBV21-1 is designated a pseudogene. The CDR3 consists of 19 residues. In nucleotides, the CDR3 is TGTGCCAGCAGCACCTCCCCGAAACTAGCGGGAGAACCCTACAATGAGCAGTTCTTC. This codes for CASSTSPKLAGEPYNEQFF.

The V call is TRBV7-9, the J call TRBJ2-1; 7 bases line up with TRBD2. The CDR3 covers 16 residues. V lost 5 bases, J lost 10 bases, and 17 bases stayed unmatched. Germline CDR1 and CDR2: SEHNR and FQNEAQ (reference sequence). CDR3 DNA: TGTGCCAGCAGCACGCCGCGCTCGGCGGGAGAGCGAGAGCAGTTCTTC. Translated, it gives CASSTPRSAGEREQFF.

This chain links TRBV13 with TRBJ1-4; no definite D call. The germline V gene has CDR1 PRHDT and CDR2 FYEKMQ (reference sequence). The CDR3 is 14 residues long. Trimming removed 7 bases from V and 3 bases from J, with 12 bases in between. In DNA form, the CDR3 reads TGTGCCAGCACCCGGAGGAGGGCTAATGAAAAACTGTTTTTT. This gives the protein CASTRRRANEKLFF.

The V gene is TRBV10-1, the J gene TRBJ2-2; no definite D call. CDR1 is WNHNN, CDR2 SYGVQD, per germline (reference sequence). The CDR3 is made up of 15 amino acids. V was pared by 8 bases and J by 6 bases, with 19 bases between. CDR3 region: CASFSDNLGPGELFF. The CDR3 DNA reads TGCGCCAGCTTCTCCGATAACCTAGGCCCCGGGGAGCTGTTTTTT.

The V call is TRBV5-4, the J call TRBJ2-2; TRBD1 aligns across 8 bases. CDR3 length: 15 residues. V lost 0 bases, J lost 4 bases, and 2 bases stayed unmatched. Per the germline V gene, CDR1 is SGHNT and CDR2 is YYREEE (reference sequence). This CDR3 reads CASSLGTGPTGELFF. The DNA for the CDR3 is TGTGCCAGCAGCTTGGGGACAGGGCCCACCGGGGAGCTGTTTTTT. Full variable domain (rest looked up from reference TRBV5-4 and TRBJ2-2): ETGVTQSPTHLIKTRGQQVTLRCSSQSGHNTVSWYQQALGQGPQFIFQYYREEENGRGNFPPRFSGLQFPNYSSELNVNALELDDSALYLCASSLGTGPTGELFFGEGSRLTVL.

This clone has just a few counts. The chain joins TRBV9 to TRBJ2-1; 7 nucleotides line up with TRBD1. The germline V gene encodes CDR1 SGDLS and CDR2 YYNGEE. CDR3 length equals 16 residues. V was pared by 3 bases and J by 7 bases, with 13 bases of the junction left unmatched. CDR3 residues: CASSEYPGTAANEQFF. CDR3 bases: TGTGCCAGCAGCGAATATCCCGGGACAGCCGCGAATGAGCAGTTCTTC.

The chain joins TRBV11-3 to TRBJ2-2; D is unclear. Looked up from germline, CDR1 is SGHNT and CDR2 is YENEEA. The CDR3 contains 15 residues. Trimming stripped 2 bases from V and 3 bases from J, with 10 bases between. The CDR3: CASSLSPRDTGELFF. CDR3 sequence (DNA): TGTGCCAGCAGCTTATCACCCCGAGACACCGGGGAGCTGTTTTTT.

This chain connects TRBV9 to TRBJ1-2; weak D call: TRBD1 (5 bases). The CDR3 spans 14 residues. Per the germline V gene, CDR1 is SGDLS and CDR2 is YYNGEE. Deletions cut 0 bases from V and 2 bases from J, with 8 bases between. Here the CDR3 DNA reads TGTGCCAGCAGCGTAGGAAGGGGAAACTATGGCTACACCTTC. It yields the protein CASSVGRGNYGYTF.

The CDR3 bases are TGTGCCAGCAGCCCGACTAGCGGGCCTCAAAATGAGCAGTTCTTC. It translates to CASSPTSGPQNEQFF. The rearrangement links TRBV13 to TRBJ2-1; 10 bases are shared with TRBD2. The germline CDR1 and CDR2 sequences are PRHDT and FYEKMQ (reference sequence). The CDR3 is 15 amino acids. V trimming: 5 bases; J trimming: 7 bases; junction bases outside the gene matches: 8.

The chain links TRBV6-1 to TRBJ1-1; D unclear. The CDR3 covers 15 residues. The germline V gene has CDR1 MNHNS and CDR2 SASEGT. Trimming cost V 0 bases and J 0 bases, with 8 bases left between them. DNA for the CDR3: TGTGCCAGCAGTGAAGCGTCAGTTATGAACACTGAAGCTTTCTTT. It encodes CASSEASVMNTEAFF.

This rearrangement joins TRBV11-2 to TRBJ2-7, with no clear D. The CDR3 contains 15 residues. Germline lookup yields CDR1 SGHAT and CDR2 FQNNGV. V gave up 1 base and J gave up 4 bases, with 14 bases separating them. The CDR3 bases are TGTGCCAGCAGCTTAGTTAGCCAACAAGTTTACGAGCAGTACTTC. The encoded protein is CASSLVSQQVYEQYF. Full variable domain (rest looked up from reference TRBV11-2 and TRBJ2-7): EAGVAQSPRYKIIEKRQSVAFWCNPISGHATLYWYQQILGQGPKLLIQFQNNGVVDDSQLPKDRFSAERLKGVDSTLKIQPAKLEDSAVYLCASSLVSQQVYEQYFGPGTRLTVT.

V usage is TRBV7-2 and J usage is TRBJ2-2; D not resolved. There are 14 residues in the CDR3. V lost 2 bases, J lost 0 bases, and 4 bases lay in between. Germline CDR1 SGHTA, CDR2 FQGNSA. The CDR3 here is CASSLFANTGELFF. DNA of the CDR3: TGTGCCAGCAGCTTATTCGCGAACACCGGGGAGCTGTTTTTT. The whole variable domain, filled in from reference TRBV7-2 and TRBJ2-2, reads GAGVSQSPSNKVTEKGKDVELRCDPISGHTALYWYRQSLGQGLEFLIYFQGNSAPDKSGLPSDRFSAERTGGSVSTLTIQRTQQEDSAVYLCASSLFANTGELFFGEGSRLTVL.